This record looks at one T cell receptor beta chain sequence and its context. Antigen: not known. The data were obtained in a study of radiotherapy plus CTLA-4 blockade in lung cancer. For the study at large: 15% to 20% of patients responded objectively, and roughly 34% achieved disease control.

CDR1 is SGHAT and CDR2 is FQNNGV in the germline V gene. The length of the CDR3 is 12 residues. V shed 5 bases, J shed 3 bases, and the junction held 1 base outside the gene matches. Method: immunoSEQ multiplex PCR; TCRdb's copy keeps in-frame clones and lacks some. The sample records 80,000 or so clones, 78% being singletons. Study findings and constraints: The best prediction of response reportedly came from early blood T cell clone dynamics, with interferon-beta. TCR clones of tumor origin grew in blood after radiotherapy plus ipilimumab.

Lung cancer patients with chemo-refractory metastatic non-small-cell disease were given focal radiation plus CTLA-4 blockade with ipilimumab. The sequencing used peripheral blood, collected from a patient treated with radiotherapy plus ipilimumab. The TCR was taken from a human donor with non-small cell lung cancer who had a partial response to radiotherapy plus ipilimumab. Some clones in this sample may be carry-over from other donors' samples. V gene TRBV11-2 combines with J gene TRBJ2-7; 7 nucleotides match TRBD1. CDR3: CASSRDSYEQYF. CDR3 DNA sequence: TGTGCCAGCAGCCGGGACAGCTACGAGCAGTACTTC.